Following are 13 T cell receptor beta chains from one sample sequenced in a study of blood T cell repertoires in COVID-19. The table came from immunoSEQ multiplex PCR; TCRdb's copy has only in-frame clones and leaves some out. The table shows roughly 340,000 clones, with 75% to 90% occurring only once. Sequenced: peripheral blood. These receptors originate from a woman aged 45 to 65 with COVID-19, enrolled during active disease.

The chain couples TRBV5-1 to TRBJ2-1; 7 bases are a match to TRBD1. The germline gives CDR1 SGHRS, CDR2 YFSETQ. Losses at the gene ends were 3 bases for V and 0 bases for J; bases not matched to a gene: 12. This CDR3 is built from 18 residues. The CDR3 protein is CASSYDRVAESSYNEQFF. The CDR3 nucleotides are TGCGCCAGCAGCTACGACAGGGTGGCGGAGAGCTCCTACAATGAGCAGTTCTTC.

Details on this clone: This specimen includes other DNA sequences encoding the same CDR3. The chain employs TRBV12-3 or TRBV12-4 and TRBJ2-3; perhaps TRBD1 as D (5 bases). CDR3 size: 13 residues. V was clipped by 6 bases and J by 2 bases, with 9 bases between them. As DNA, the CDR3 is TGTGCCAGCAGCTCAGGGAACACAGATACGCAGTATTTT. It codes for CASSSGNTDTQYF.

V gene TRBV7-8 combines with J gene TRBJ1-5; D remains ambiguous. CDR1 SGHVS and CDR2 FQNEAQ come from the germline V gene. This CDR3 is 16 amino acids long. V lost 0 bases and J 0 bases, leaving 9 bases between the germline ends. The CDR3 loop is CASSLARALSNQPQHF. For the CDR3, the DNA is TGTGCCAGCAGCTTAGCGCGGGCGCTTAGCAATCAGCCCCAGCATTTT.

The CDR3 region has the DNA TGTGCCAGCAGGAGTTCGGGACAGGGCTGGGAGACCCAGTACTTC. It translates to CASRSSGQGWETQYF. V is TRBV6-5 and J is TRBJ2-5, with 9 positions matching TRBD1. V lost 6 bases, J lost 5 bases, and 10 bases stayed unmatched. Germline-derived CDR1 and CDR2 are MNHEY and SVGAGI. This CDR3 has 15 residues.

The chain has TRBV5-1 and TRBJ2-2; D is possibly TRBD2 (5 bases). CDR1 is SGHRS and CDR2 is YFSETQ in the germline V gene. V shed 3 bases and J shed 3 bases, with 12 bases lying between them. CDR3 size: 15 residues. CDR3 sequence: CASSWVARDTGELFF. The CDR3 DNA reads as TGCGCCAGCAGCTGGGTAGCGCGGGACACCGGGGAGCTGTTTTTT.

This CDR3 is CASSLMIAYNEQFF. The CDR3 DNA reads as TGTGCCAGCAGCTTGATGATAGCCTACAATGAGCAGTTCTTC. This chain connects TRBV7-2 to TRBJ2-1; unclear D gene. The CDR3 is made up of 14 amino acids. V shed 3 bases and J shed 2 bases, with 8 bases lying between them. Germline CDR1 reads SGHTA; CDR2 reads FQGNSA.

This clone was recorded once. The rearrangement joins TRBV30 to TRBJ1-5; weak D call: TRBD1 (5 bases). Germline CDR1 GTSNPN, CDR2 SVGIG (reference sequence). The CDR3 runs to 13 residues. With 4 bases removed from V and 6 bases from J, the gap between germline ends came to 13 bases. The DNA of the CDR3 is TGTGCCTGGAACTCAGGGTTGGGTCAGCCCCAGCATTTT. Protein sequence: CAWNSGLGQPQHF.

The chain has TRBV6-2 or TRBV6-3 and TRBJ2-5, with D unclear. The germline V gene has CDR1 MNHEY and CDR2 SVGEGT. The CDR3 has 11 residues. The V end lost 6 bases, the J end lost 5 bases, and 7 bases lay between the germline ends. The CDR3 loop reads CASSHTETQYF. The CDR3 bases are TGTGCCAGCAGCCACACGGAGACCCAGTACTTC.

The table lists this clone with a count of one. The chain combines TRBV6-5 with TRBJ2-7; D perhaps matches TRBD1 (6 bases). Trimming cost V 10 bases and J 7 bases, with 26 bases left between them. CDR3 length equals 15 residues. From germline, CDR1 is MNHEY and CDR2 SVGAGI. In nucleotides, the CDR3 is TGTGCCACTATCTCAAGGGCAACAGGGCTGGGGGAGCAGTACTTC. Protein: CATISRATGLGEQYF.

The J gene is TRBJ2-1, the V gene TRBV2, with 9 bases that match TRBD1. The germline CDR1 and CDR2 sequences are SNHLY and FYNNEI. V trimming: 6 bases; J trimming: 0 bases; junction bases outside the gene matches: 18. The CDR3 is 20 amino acids. The CDR3 DNA reads as TGTGCCAGCAGCCACGCCCGGGGACAGGGACCTACTAGCTCCTACAATGAGCAGTTCTTC. It yields the protein CASSHARGQGPTSSYNEQFF.

With respect to this clone: A read error may account for a junction end that differs from germline. The CDR3 is CASTTSGFTDTQYF. Here the CDR3 DNA reads TGTGCCAGCACGACTAGCGGATTCACAGATACGCAATATTTT. The chain uses TRBV5-4 and TRBJ2-3, with TRBD2 matching over 9 bases. Germline V gene lookup returns CDR1 SGHNT and CDR2 YYREEE (reference sequence). CDR3 length: 14 residues.

This sequence joins TRBV19 and TRBJ2-1; tentative D call: TRBD1 (5 bases). The V and J ends lost 4 bases and 6 bases respectively, with 13 bases between them. The CDR3 consists of 14 residues. Germline CDR1 LNHDA, CDR2 SQIVND (reference sequence). The CDR3 spells CASSNAQGVNEQFF. CDR3 DNA sequence: TGTGCCAGTAGTAACGCCCAGGGCGTCAATGAGCAGTTCTTC.

CDR3 DNA: TGTGCCAGCAGGTTGACAGGGGCCAACACCGGGGAGCTGTTTTTT. Protein sequence: CASRLTGANTGELFF. The chain uses TRBV27 and TRBJ2-2; 8 bases map to TRBD1. Germline V gene sequence: CDR1 MNHEY, CDR2 SMNVEV (reference sequence). This CDR3 is built from 15 residues. V lost 6 bases to trimming and J lost 2 bases; unmatched junction nucleotides: 5.